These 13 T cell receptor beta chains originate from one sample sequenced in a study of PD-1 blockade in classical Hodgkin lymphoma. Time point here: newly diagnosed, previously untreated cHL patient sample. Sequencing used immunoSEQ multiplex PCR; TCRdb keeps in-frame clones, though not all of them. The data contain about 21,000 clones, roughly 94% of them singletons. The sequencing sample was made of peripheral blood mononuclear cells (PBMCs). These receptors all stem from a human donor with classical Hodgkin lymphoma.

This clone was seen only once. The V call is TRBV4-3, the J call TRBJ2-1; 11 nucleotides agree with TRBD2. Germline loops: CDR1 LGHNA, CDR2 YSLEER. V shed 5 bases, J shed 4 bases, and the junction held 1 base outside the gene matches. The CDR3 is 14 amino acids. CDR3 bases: TGCGCCAGCAGCGTAGCGGGGGGGTACAATGAGCAGTTCTTC. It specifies CASSVAGGYNEQFF.

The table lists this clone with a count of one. Here the CDR3 reads CASRAPGQGILQFF. In nucleotides, the CDR3 is TGTGCCAGCAGAGCGCCGGGACAGGGAATTCTCCAGTTCTTC. This chain joins TRBV28 and TRBJ2-1, with 9 bases identical to TRBD1. This CDR3 spans 14 amino acids. CDR1 and CDR2 (germline): MDHEN, SYDVKM. Trimming removed 6 bases from V and 13 bases from J; junction bases left unmatched: 13.

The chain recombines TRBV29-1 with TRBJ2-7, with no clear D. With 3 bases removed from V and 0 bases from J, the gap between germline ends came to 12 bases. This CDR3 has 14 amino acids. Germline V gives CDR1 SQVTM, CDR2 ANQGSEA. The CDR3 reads CSVEVRNSSYEQYF. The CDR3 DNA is TGCAGCGTTGAGGTCCGGAATAGCTCCTACGAGCAGTACTTC.

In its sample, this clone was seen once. The chain's CDR3 is CASSGGTGVTDTQYF. The CDR3 DNA follows: TGTGCCAGCTCAGGAGGGACAGGGGTCACAGATACGCAGTATTTT. The V call is TRBV18, the J call TRBJ2-3; TRBD1 agrees at 10 bases. Germline loops: CDR1 KGHSH, CDR2 LQKENI. V gave up 5 bases and J gave up 2 bases; unmatched junction bases: 4. CDR3 length: 15 amino acids. Looking up the rest from reference TRBV18 and TRBJ2-3 gives the full variable domain: NAGVMQNPRHLVRRRGQEARLRCSPMKGHSHVYWYRQLPEEGLKFMVYLQKENIIDESGMPKERFSAEFPKEGPSILRIQQVVRGDSAAYFCASSGGTGVTDTQYFGPGTRLTVL.

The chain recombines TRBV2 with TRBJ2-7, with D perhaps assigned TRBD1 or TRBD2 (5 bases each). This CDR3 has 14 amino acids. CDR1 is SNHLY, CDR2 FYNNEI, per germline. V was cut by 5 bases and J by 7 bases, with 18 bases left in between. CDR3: CASSRLGLGEEQYF. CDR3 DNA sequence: TGTGCCAGCAGTAGACTCGGCCTGGGGGAGGAGCAGTACTTC.

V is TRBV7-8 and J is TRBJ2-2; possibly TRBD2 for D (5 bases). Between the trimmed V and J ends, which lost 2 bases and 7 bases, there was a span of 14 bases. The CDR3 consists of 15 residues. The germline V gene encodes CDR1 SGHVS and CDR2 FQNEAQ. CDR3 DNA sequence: TGTGCCAGCAGCTTAACCGGGGTCTCGAACGGGGAGCTGTTTTTT. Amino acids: CASSLTGVSNGELFF. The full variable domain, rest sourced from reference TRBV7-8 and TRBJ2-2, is GAGVSQSPRYKVAKRGQDVALRCDPISGHVSLFWYQQALGQGPEFLTYFQNEAQLDKSGLPSDRFFAERPEGSVSTLKIQRTQQEDSAVYLCASSLTGVSNGELFFGEGSRLTVL.

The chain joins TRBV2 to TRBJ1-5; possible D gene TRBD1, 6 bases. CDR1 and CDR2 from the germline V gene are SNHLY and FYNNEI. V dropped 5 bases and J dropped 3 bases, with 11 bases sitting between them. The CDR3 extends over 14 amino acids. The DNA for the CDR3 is TGTGCCAGCAGTCAGGGGTCCTCCAATCAGCCCCAGCATTTT. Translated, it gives CASSQGSSNQPQHF.

DNA of the CDR3: TGTGCCAGCAGCAAATGTCTAAGTAGCGGGGTAAATCAAGAGACCCAGTACTTC. Encoded protein: CASSKCLSSGVNQETQYF. The chain recombines TRBV21-1 with TRBJ2-5; the DNA was not compared with TRBD2, the D call given in the table. TRBV21-1 is recorded as a pseudogene. The CDR3 runs 18 residues.

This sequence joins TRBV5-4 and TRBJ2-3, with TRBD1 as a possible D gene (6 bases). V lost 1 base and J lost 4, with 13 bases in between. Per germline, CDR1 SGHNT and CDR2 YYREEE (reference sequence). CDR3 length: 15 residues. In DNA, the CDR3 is TGTGCCAGCAGCTTGATGTCAGGGGCTGCAGATACGCAGTATTTT. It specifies CASSLMSGAADTQYF.

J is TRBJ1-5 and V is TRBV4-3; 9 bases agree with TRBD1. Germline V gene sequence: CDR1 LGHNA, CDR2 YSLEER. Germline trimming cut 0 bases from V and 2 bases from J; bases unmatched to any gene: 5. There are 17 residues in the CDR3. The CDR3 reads CASSQDWGQGGNQPQHF. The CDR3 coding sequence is TGCGCCAGCAGCCAAGATTGGGGACAGGGAGGCAATCAGCCCCAGCATTTT.

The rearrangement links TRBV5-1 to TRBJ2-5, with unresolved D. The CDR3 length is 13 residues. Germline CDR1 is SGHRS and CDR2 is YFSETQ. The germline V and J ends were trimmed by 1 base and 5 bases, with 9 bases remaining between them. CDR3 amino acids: CASSLNVMETQYF. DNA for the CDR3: TGCGCCAGCAGCTTGAATGTGATGGAGACCCAGTACTTC.

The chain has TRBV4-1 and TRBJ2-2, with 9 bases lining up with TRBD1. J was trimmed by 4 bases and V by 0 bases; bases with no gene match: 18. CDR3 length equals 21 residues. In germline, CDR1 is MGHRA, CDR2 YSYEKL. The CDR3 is CASSQDRGTGISRGGTGELFF. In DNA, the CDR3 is TGCGCCAGCAGCCAAGATCGCGGGACAGGGATTAGCAGGGGAGGCACCGGGGAGCTGTTTTTT.

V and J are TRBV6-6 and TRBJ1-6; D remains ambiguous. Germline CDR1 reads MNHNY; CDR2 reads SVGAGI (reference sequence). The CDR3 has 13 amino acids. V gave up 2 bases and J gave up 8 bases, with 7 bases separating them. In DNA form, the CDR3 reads TGTGCCAGCAGTTACAGGGTCGATTCACCCCTCCACTTT. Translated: CASSYRVDSPLHF.